The 16 T cell receptor beta chains below come from one sample, sequenced in a study of blood T cells in healthy people across ages (dated by TCRdb to between 2015 and 2017). The library was built by means of 5' RACE. The sequencer listed for this sample is Illumina HiSeq 2500. A second PCR of about 7 to 12 cycles was run with a J-beta primer mix and a sample-barcoded 5' primer. TCRdb itself trimmed the public reads at Q25 with fastp, ran MiXCR and retained productive beta chains. Each entry is one CDR3 protein sequence, shown with its most common DNA and genes. Across this sample there are about 2 million distinct CDR3 sequences, with roughly 50% seen only once. Roughly 2% of the sample goes to the ten largest clones. The sequencing sample was made of blood. The source is a woman between 40 and 55 years old in good health.

The V gene is TRBV7-2, the J gene TRBJ2-7, with 11 nucleotides matching TRBD2. This CDR3 region has 15 residues. J was trimmed by 2 bases and V by 4 bases; bases with no gene match: 4. Germline assignment: CDR1 SGHTA and CDR2 FQGNSA. The CDR3 reads CASSSLAGETYEQYF. The CDR3 nucleotides are TGTGCCAGCAGCTCACTAGCGGGGGAGACCTACGAGCAGTACTTC.

The rearrangement links TRBV6-5 to TRBJ1-2; no clear D gene. Germline V gene lookup returns CDR1 MNHEY and CDR2 SVGAGI. This CDR3 is built from 12 residues. V shed 6 bases and J shed 5 bases, with 10 bases lying between them. The CDR3 nucleotides read TGTGCCAGCAGGGCCAGGACGTATGGCTACACCTTC. Amino acid sequence: CASRARTYGYTF.

V gene TRBV7-2 combines with J gene TRBJ2-3; 13 bases line up with TRBD2. The CDR3 is made up of 18 amino acids. Germline-derived CDR1 and CDR2 are SGHTA and FQGNSA. V dropped 4 bases and J dropped 2; count of bases not matched to a gene: 9. CDR3 in DNA: TGTGCCAGCAGCTCTCGGACTAGCGGGGGAACGATCACAGATACGCAGTATTTT. This sequence encodes CASSSRTSGGTITDTQYF.

This sequence joins TRBV5-1 and TRBJ2-7; tentative D call: TRBD1 (6 bases). Per the germline V gene, CDR1 is SGHRS and CDR2 is YFSETQ. V was shortened by 0 bases and J by 2 bases, with 15 bases between the two germline ends. The CDR3 is made up of 16 amino acids. CDR3 residues: CASSLAPGTQAYEQYF. For the CDR3, the DNA is TGCGCCAGCAGCTTGGCCCCCGGGACACAAGCCTACGAGCAGTACTTC.

The chain uses TRBV20-1 and TRBJ2-3; D remains ambiguous. This CDR3 has 13 residues. Germline values: CDR1 DFQATT, CDR2 SNEGSKA (reference sequence). The CDR3: CALARQFTDTQYF. In DNA form, the CDR3 reads TGCGCTTTAGCACGACAATTCACAGATACGCAGTATTTT.

The chain joins TRBV20-1 to TRBJ1-2, with 7 bases matching TRBD1. Germline lookup yields CDR1 DFQATT and CDR2 SNEGSKA (reference sequence). The CDR3 is 13 amino acids. The junction had 5 bases not matched to a gene; V was cut back by 0 bases and J by 7 bases. As DNA, the CDR3 is TGCAGTGCTAGAGAACAGGGGACGAGTGGCTACACCTTC. Its protein is CSAREQGTSGYTF.

This clonotype occurred a few times. The V and J genes are TRBV5-5 and TRBJ2-7, with 7 positions matching TRBD1. The CDR3 contains 13 residues. Germline CDR1 SGHKS, CDR2 YYEKEE (reference sequence). The V segment lost 3 bases and the J segment 6 bases; nucleotides outside the gene matches: 6. The CDR3 sequence is CASSWGTAGEQYF. CDR3 nucleotides: TGTGCCAGCAGCTGGGGGACAGCTGGCGAGCAGTACTTC.

The chain uses TRBV6-2 or TRBV6-3 and TRBJ2-4; D remains unclear. Per germline, CDR1 MNHEY and CDR2 SVGEGT. Trimming removed 4 bases from V and 0 bases from J, with 13 bases in between. The CDR3 is 16 amino acids. The CDR3 region is CASSSLDGLAKNIQYF. CDR3 DNA sequence: TGTGCCAGCAGTTCCCTGGACGGTCTAGCCAAAAACATTCAGTACTTC.

This chain uses TRBV7-8 with TRBJ2-1, with 11 bases that match TRBD2. The V segment lost 1 base and the J segment 2 bases; nucleotides outside the gene matches: 4. The CDR3 is 17 residues long. Germline V gives CDR1 SGHVS, CDR2 FQNEAQ. The CDR3 nucleotides are TGTGCCAGCAGCTTAGGACTAGCGGGGACAACCTACAATGAGCAGTTCTTC. This gives the protein CASSLGLAGTTYNEQFF.

This clonotype has a handful of counts. The V gene is TRBV20-1, the J gene TRBJ1-2; 7 bases fit TRBD1. Germline V gene sequence: CDR1 DFQATT, CDR2 SNEGSKA (reference sequence). This CDR3 comprises 13 residues. With V trimmed by 6 bases and J by 7 bases, 11 bases remained unmatched. CDR3 amino acids: CSATGQEKGGYTF. The CDR3 coding sequence is TGCAGTGCAACTGGACAGGAGAAGGGTGGCTACACCTTC.

V is TRBV5-1 and J is TRBJ1-6; 12 positions agree with TRBD1. Looked up from germline, CDR1 is SGHRS and CDR2 is YFSETQ. V was pared by 1 base and J by 10 bases, with 6 bases of the junction left unmatched. The CDR3 runs to 16 residues. The DNA for the CDR3 is TGCGCCAGCAGCTTGAACCGGGACAGGGGGCGATCACCCCTCCACTTT. This encodes CASSLNRDRGRSPLHF.

The chain couples TRBV7-2 to TRBJ2-1, with 9 nucleotides matching TRBD1. The CDR3 covers 16 residues. In germline, CDR1 is SGHTA, CDR2 FQGNSA. V shed 2 bases, J shed 6 bases, and the junction held 8 bases outside the gene matches. CDR3 sequence reads: CASSLRTGARINEQFF. As DNA, the CDR3 is TGTGCCAGCAGCTTACGGACAGGGGCCCGCATCAATGAGCAGTTCTTC.

This clonotype was seen only a few times. This chain uses TRBV6-1 with TRBJ2-5; 16 bases agree with TRBD2. CDR3 length: 18 amino acids. Germline V gene sequence: CDR1 MNHNS, CDR2 SASEGT. V lost 3 bases and J lost 4; bases outside the gene matches: 8. CDR3 bases: TGTGCCAGCAGTGAGGGACTAGCGGGGGGGCCGGGTGTAGAGACCCAGTACTTC. Amino acid sequence: CASSEGLAGGPGVETQYF.

The chain uses TRBV20-1 and TRBJ2-5; 8 positions match TRBD1. Germline CDR1 is DFQATT and CDR2 is SNEGSKA (reference sequence). Losses at the gene ends were 1 base for V and 4 bases for J; bases not matched to a gene: 8. CDR3 size: 15 residues. CDR3: CSARAGGRAGETQYF. For the CDR3, the DNA is TGCAGTGCTAGAGCAGGGGGCAGGGCTGGAGAGACCCAGTACTTC.

The chain is built from TRBV6-2 or TRBV6-3 and TRBJ2-7; D gene uncertain. This CDR3 is 15 amino acids long. The V gene's germline CDR1 is MNHEY and CDR2 SVGEGT. V was pared by 8 bases and J by 0 bases, with 17 bases between. The DNA for the CDR3 is TGTGCCAGCCGCAAAGGTCATAAGGGCTCCTACGAGCAGTACTTC. This codes for CASRKGHKGSYEQYF.

The chain has TRBV27 and TRBJ1-2; 8 bases agree with TRBD1. CDR3 size: 16 residues. The V segment lost 9 bases and the J segment 1 base; nucleotides outside the gene matches: 13. Germline V gives CDR1 MNHEY, CDR2 SMNVEV (reference sequence). The CDR3 nucleotides read TGTGCCAGTGCAAACGGACAGGGCTTATTTAACTATGGCTACACCTTC. Translation: CASANGQGLFNYGYTF.